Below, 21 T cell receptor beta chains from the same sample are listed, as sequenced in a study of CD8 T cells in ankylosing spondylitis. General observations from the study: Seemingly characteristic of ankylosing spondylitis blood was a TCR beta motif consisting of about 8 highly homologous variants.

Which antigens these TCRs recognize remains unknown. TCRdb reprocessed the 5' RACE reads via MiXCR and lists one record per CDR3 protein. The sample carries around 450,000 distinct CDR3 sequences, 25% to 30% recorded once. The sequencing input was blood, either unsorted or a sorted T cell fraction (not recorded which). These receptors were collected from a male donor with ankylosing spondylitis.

The CDR3 DNA is TGTGCCAGCAGCGAGTGGCCGATTCCCACAGATACGCAGTATTTT. Amino acid sequence: CASSEWPIPTDTQYF. The genes are TRBV6-4 and TRBJ2-3; D unresolved. The CDR3 length is 15 residues. CDR1 MRHNA and CDR2 SNTAGT come from the germline V gene. V dropped 6 bases and J dropped 2 bases, with 15 bases sitting between them.

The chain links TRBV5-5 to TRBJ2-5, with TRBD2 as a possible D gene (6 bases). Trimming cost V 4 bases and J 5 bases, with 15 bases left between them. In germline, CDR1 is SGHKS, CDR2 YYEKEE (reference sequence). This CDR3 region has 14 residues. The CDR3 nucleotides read TGTGCCAGCAGCGATGACAGCGGAGGGGAGACCCAGTACTTC. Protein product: CASSDDSGGETQYF.

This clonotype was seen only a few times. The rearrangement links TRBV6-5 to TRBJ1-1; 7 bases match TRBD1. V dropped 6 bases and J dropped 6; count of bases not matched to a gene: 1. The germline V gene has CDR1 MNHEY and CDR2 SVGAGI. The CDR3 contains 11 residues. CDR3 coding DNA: TGTGCCAGCAGGGGGACAGCTGAAGCTTTCTTT. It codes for CASRGTAEAFF.

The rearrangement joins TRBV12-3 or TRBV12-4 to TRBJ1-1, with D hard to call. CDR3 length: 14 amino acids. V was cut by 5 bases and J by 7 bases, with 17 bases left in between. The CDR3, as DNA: TGTGCCAGCAGTCTACAAACCTGGACCGATGAAGCTTTCTTT. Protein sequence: CASSLQTWTDEAFF.

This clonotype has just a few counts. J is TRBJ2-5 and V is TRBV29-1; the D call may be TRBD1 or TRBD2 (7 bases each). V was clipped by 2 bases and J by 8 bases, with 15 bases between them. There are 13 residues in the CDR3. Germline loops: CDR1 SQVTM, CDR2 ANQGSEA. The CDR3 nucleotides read TGCAGCGTTGAACGAACAGGGGAGGGAACCCAGTACTTC. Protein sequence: CSVERTGEGTQYF.

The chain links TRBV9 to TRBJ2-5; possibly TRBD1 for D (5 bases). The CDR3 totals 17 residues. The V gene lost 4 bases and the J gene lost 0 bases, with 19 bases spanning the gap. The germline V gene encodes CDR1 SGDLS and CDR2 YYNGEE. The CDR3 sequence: CASSPHLGAEHQETQYF. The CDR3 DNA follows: TGTGCCAGCAGCCCCCACTTAGGGGCGGAGCACCAAGAGACCCAGTACTTC. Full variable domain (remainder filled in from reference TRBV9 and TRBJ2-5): DSGVTQTPKHLITATGQRVTLRCSPRSGDLSVYWYQQSLDQGLQFLIQYYNGEERAKGNILERFSAQQFPDLHSELNLSSLELGDSALYFCASSPHLGAEHQETQYFGPGTRLLVL.

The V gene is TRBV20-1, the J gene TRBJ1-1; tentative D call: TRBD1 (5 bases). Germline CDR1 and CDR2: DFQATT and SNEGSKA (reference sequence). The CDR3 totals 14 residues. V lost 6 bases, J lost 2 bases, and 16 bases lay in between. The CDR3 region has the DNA TGCAGTGCCCCAGCGCAGGGAGGAAACACTGAAGCTTTCTTT. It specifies CSAPAQGGNTEAFF.

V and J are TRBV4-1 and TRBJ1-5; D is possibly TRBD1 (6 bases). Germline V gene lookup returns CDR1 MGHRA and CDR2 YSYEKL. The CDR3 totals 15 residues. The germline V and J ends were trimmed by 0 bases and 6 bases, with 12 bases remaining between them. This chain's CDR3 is CASSQDPGGLQPQHF. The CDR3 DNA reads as TGCGCCAGCAGCCAAGATCCCGGGGGCCTTCAGCCCCAGCATTTT.

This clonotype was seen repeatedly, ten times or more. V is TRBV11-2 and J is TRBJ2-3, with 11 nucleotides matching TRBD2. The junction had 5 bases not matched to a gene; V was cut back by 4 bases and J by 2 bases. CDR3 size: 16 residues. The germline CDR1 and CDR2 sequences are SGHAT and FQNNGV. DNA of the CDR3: TGTGCCAGCAGCTCCCTTAGCGGGAGGGCCACAGATACGCAGTATTTT. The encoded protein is CASSSLSGRATDTQYF.

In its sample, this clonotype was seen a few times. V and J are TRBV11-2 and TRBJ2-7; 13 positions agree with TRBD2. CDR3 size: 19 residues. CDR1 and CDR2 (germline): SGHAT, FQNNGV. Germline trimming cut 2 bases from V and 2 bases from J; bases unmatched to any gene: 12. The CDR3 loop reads CASSLSIQGLAGPTYEQYF. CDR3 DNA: TGTGCCAGCAGCTTATCAATACAGGGACTAGCGGGACCTACCTACGAGCAGTACTTC. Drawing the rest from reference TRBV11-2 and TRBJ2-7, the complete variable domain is EAGVAQSPRYKIIEKRQSVAFWCNPISGHATLYWYQQILGQGPKLLIQFQNNGVVDDSQLPKDRFSAERLKGVDSTLKIQPAKLEDSAVYLCASSLSIQGLAGPTYEQYFGPGTRLTVT.

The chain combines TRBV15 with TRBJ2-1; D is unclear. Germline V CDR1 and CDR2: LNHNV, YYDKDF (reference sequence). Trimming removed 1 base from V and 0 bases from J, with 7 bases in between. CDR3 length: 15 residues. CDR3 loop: CATSRGASSYNEQFF. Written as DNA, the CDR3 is TGTGCCACCAGCAGAGGAGCGAGCTCCTACAATGAGCAGTTCTTC. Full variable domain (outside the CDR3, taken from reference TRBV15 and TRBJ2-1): DAMVIQNPRYQVTQFGKPVTLSCSQTLNHNVMYWYQQKSSQAPKLLFHYYDKDFNNEADTPDNFQSRRPNTSFCFLDIRSPGLGDTAMYLCATSRGASSYNEQFFGPGTRLTVL.

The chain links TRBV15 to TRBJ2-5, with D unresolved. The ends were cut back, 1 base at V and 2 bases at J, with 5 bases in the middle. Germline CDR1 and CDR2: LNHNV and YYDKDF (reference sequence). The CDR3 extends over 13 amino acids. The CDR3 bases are TGTGCCACCAGCAGAGCCATTCAAGAGACCCAGTACTTC. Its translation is CATSRAIQETQYF.

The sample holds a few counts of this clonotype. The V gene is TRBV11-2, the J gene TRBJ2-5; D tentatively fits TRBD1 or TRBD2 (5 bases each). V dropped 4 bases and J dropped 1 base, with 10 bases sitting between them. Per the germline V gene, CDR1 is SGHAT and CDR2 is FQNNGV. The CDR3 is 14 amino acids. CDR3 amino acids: CASSSRGIQETQYF. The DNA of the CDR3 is TGTGCCAGCAGCTCCCGGGGCATCCAAGAGACCCAGTACTTC.

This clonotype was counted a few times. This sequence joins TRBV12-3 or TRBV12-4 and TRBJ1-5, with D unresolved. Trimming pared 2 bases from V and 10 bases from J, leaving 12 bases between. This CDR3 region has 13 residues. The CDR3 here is CASSLRREEPQHF. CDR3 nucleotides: TGTGCCAGCAGTTTAAGACGGGAGGAACCCCAGCATTTT.

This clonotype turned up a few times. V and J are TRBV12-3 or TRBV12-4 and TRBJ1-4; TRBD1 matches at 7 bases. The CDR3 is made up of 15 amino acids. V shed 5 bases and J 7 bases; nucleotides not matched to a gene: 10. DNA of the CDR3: TGTGCCAGCAGTGCAGCAGGGGGTGTGGGTGAAAAACTGTTTTTT. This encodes CASSAAGGVGEKLFF.

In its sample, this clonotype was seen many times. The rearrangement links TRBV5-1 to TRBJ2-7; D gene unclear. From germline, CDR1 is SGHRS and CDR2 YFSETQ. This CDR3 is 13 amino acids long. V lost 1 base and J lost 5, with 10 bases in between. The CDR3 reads CASSLSSGDEQYF. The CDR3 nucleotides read TGCGCCAGCAGCTTGAGCTCTGGAGACGAGCAGTACTTC.

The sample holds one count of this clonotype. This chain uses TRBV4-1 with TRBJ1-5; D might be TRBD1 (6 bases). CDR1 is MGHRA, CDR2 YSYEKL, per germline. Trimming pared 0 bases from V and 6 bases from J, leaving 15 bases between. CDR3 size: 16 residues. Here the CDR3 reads CASSQEGPGAGQPQHF. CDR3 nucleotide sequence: TGCGCCAGCAGCCAAGAGGGTCCAGGGGCAGGTCAGCCCCAGCATTTT.

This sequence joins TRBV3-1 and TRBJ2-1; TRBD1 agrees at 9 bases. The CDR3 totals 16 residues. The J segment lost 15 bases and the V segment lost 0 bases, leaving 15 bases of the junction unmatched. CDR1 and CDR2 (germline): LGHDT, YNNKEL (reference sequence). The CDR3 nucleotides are TGTGCCAGCAGCCAAGATCGGCTGGGACAGGGACCGGGGCGGTTCTTC. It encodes CASSQDRLGQGPGRFF.

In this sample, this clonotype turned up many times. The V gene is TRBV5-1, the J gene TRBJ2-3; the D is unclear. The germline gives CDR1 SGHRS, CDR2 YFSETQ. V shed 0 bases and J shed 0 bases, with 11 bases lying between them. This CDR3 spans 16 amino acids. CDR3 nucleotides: TGCGCCAGCAGCTTGGTTGCGGCTTTTAGCACAGATACGCAGTATTTT. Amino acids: CASSLVAAFSTDTQYF.

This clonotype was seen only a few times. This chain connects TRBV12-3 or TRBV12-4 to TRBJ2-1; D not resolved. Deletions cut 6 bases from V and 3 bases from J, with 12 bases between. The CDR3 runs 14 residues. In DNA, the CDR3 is TGTGCCAGCAGCGGCCTCTACCGCTACAATGAGCAGTTCTTC. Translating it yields CASSGLYRYNEQFF.

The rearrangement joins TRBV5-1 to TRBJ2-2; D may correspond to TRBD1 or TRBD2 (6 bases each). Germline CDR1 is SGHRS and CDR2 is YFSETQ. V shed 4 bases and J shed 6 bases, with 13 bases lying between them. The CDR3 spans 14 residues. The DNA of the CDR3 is TGCGCCAGCAGCCCGAGGGGGGAACCCGGGGAGCTGTTTTTT. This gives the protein CASSPRGEPGELFF.